Below, 8 T cell receptor beta chains from the same sample are listed, as sequenced in a study of neoadjuvant anti-PD-1 for oral cavity cancer. Data came from immunoSEQ multiplex PCR; TCRdb stores just in-frame clones and leaves some out. This table holds 50,000 to 65,000 clones, approximately 79% found once. Sequenced material: PBMCs, taken before nivolumab (anti-PD-1) treatment. The receptors come from a person aged 35-80 years with oral cavity squamous cell carcinoma.

J is TRBJ1-1 and V is TRBV7-8; weak D call: TRBD1 (5 bases). This CDR3 is 13 amino acids long. Germline V CDR1 and CDR2: SGHVS, FQNEAQ. Trimming cost V 1 base and J 4 bases, with 7 bases left between them. The CDR3 nucleotides are TGTGCCAGCAGCTTAGGGGGGGGCACTGAAGCTTTCTTT. Its translation is CASSLGGGTEAFF.

The V gene is TRBV11-2, the J gene TRBJ1-1, with D possibly TRBD1 on 6 matching bases. Germline assignment: CDR1 SGHAT and CDR2 FQNNGV. The CDR3 totals 17 residues. Trimming took off 4 bases at V and 2 bases at J, with 20 bases between the two ends. The CDR3 sequence is CASSSLGTPDPNTEAFF. The CDR3 DNA is TGTGCCAGCAGCTCCCTCGGGACACCCGATCCAAACACTGAAGCTTTCTTT.

This clone has just one count. This sequence joins TRBV6-5 and TRBJ2-5, with TRBD1 identical over 7 bases. CDR1 is MNHEY and CDR2 is SVGAGI in the germline V gene. The CDR3 sequence is 13 residues long. The V and J ends lost 6 bases and 4 bases, in that order; junction bases with no gene match: 5. The CDR3 DNA sequence: TGTGCCAGCAGGCAAACAGGGGTAGAGACCCAGTACTTC. Translated: CASRQTGVETQYF.

The gene calls are TRBV12-5 and TRBJ1-6; D is unresolved. The CDR3 length is 17 residues. CDR1 and CDR2 (germline): LGHNT, FRNRAP. Trimming removed 0 bases from V and 2 bases from J, with 11 bases in between. The CDR3 nucleotides read TGTGCTAGTGGTTTGGTACCGAGGGAAACCTATAATTCACCCCTCCACTTT. This codes for CASGLVPRETYNSPLHF.

The rearrangement uses TRBV18 and TRBJ2-2; possible D gene TRBD1, 6 bases. Trimming left V 6 bases short and J 0 bases short, with 14 bases between. Germline lookup yields CDR1 KGHSH and CDR2 LQKENI. There are 16 residues in the CDR3. The CDR3 DNA sequence: TGTGCCAGCTCCCGGCCGGGACACACGAACACCGGGGAGCTGTTTTTT. Translation: CASSRPGHTNTGELFF.

The gene calls are TRBV28 and TRBJ1-1, with D tentatively TRBD1 (6 bases). V was cut by 2 bases and J by 9 bases, with 10 bases left in between. CDR3 size: 12 residues. Germline V lookup: CDR1 MDHEN, CDR2 SYDVKM. CDR3 DNA sequence: TGTGCCAGCAGTTTAAAGCAGGGGCAAGCTTTCTTT. This translates into CASSLKQGQAFF.

The rearrangement uses TRBV5-1 and TRBJ2-7, with 13 positions matching TRBD2. The trim removed 2 bases at V and 2 bases at J, leaving 4 bases unmatched. The CDR3 spans 16 residues. The V gene's germline CDR1 is SGHRS and CDR2 YFSETQ. CDR3 nucleotide sequence: TGCGCCAGCAGCTTTGGACTAGCGGGAGTCCCCTACGAGCAGTACTTC. As protein: CASSFGLAGVPYEQYF. The full variable domain, in which reference TRBV5-1 and TRBJ2-7 provide the parts outside the CDR3, is KAGVTQTPRYLIKTRGQQVTLSCSPISGHRSVSWYQQTPGQGLQFLFEYFSETQRNKGNFPGRFSGRQFSNSRSEMNVSTLELGDSALYLCASSFGLAGVPYEQYFGPGTRLTVT.

This chain joins TRBV27 and TRBJ1-5; D not certain. The CDR3 extends over 13 amino acids. The germline V gene has CDR1 MNHEY and CDR2 SMNVEV (reference sequence). V was cut by 2 bases and J by 4 bases, with 6 bases left in between. The CDR3 nucleotides are TGTGCCAGCAGTTTAGGGCAGAATCAGCCCCAGCATTTT. Its protein is CASSLGQNQPQHF.